Listed below are T cell receptor beta chains from one sample, sequenced in a study of CD8 T cells in ankylosing spondylitis. TCRdb used MiXCR to reprocess the 5' RACE reads, holding one entry per CDR3 protein. The sample shows roughly 250,000 distinct CDR3 sequences, less than 10% of them seen only once. Sequencing was carried out using blood, either unsorted or a sorted T cell fraction (not recorded which). Every receptor here comes from a male donor with ankylosing spondylitis or in good health (not recorded which). Each CDR3 is given with its conserved first and last residue. The D gene is left open where the match is weak. Size values are once, few and many counts, or a class for expanded clones, and some rows have none.

CDR3: CASSQSSMGNSPLHF
DNA: TGCGCCAGCAGCCAAAGCTCTATGGGCAATTCACCCCTCCACTTT
D: NA
J: TRBJ1-6
size: NA
V: TRBV4-3

CDR3: CASSYSWSGSSYEQYF
DNA: TGTGCCAGCAGTTACTCTTGGAGCGGTTCCTCCTACGAGCAGTACTTC
D: NA
J: TRBJ2-7
size: many
V: TRBV6-5

CDR3: CSASSGAGDYLYNEQFF
DNA: TGCAGTGCTAGCTCGGGAGCGGGAGACTACCTTTACAATGAGCAGTTCTTC
D: TRBD2
J: TRBJ2-1
size: few
V: TRBV20-1

CDR3: CASSLVATNEKLFF
DNA: TGTGCCAGCAGTTTGGTGGCGACTAATGAAAAACTGTTTTTT
D: NA
J: TRBJ1-4
size: many
V: TRBV12-3/TRBV12-4

CDR3: CASSLRGSTSGGANEQFF
DNA: TGTGCCAGCAGCCTGCGGGGTTCCACTAGCGGGGGGGCGAATGAGCAGTTCTTC
D: TRBD2
J: TRBJ2-1
size: NA
V: TRBV3-1

CDR3: CASSLVGTGSNEKLFF
DNA: TGTGCCAGCAGCTTAGTGGGGACGGGGTCTAATGAAAAACTGTTTTTT
D: NA
J: TRBJ1-4
size: many
V: TRBV7-2

CDR3: CASSLALAGGPDEQFF
DNA: TGCGCCAGCAGCTTGGCCCTAGCGGGGGGGCCGGATGAGCAGTTCTTC
D: TRBD2
J: TRBJ2-1
size: many
V: TRBV5-1

CDR3: CASSPGQGAAHTGELFF
DNA: TGTGCCAGCAGCCCGGGACAGGGGGCTGCACACACCGGGGAGCTGTTTTTT
D: TRBD1
J: TRBJ2-2
size: NA
V: TRBV5-4

CDR3: CASSEAGTQSFYYGYTF
DNA: TGCGCCAGCAGCGAAGCCGGGACACAGTCCTTTTATTATGGCTACACCTTC
D: NA
J: TRBJ1-2
size: many
V: TRBV5-1

CDR3: CASSLPAEEQYF
DNA: TGCGCCAGCAGCTTGCCCGCCGAAGAGCAGTACTTC
D: NA
J: TRBJ2-7
size: NA
V: TRBV5-1

CDR3: CASRNGASSYNEQFF
DNA: TGTGCCAGTAGGAACGGGGCGAGCTCCTACAATGAGCAGTTCTTC
D: NA
J: TRBJ2-1
size: NA
V: TRBV19

CDR3: CASSQDVKGGEQYF
DNA: TGTGCCAGCAGCCAAGACGTGAAGGGAGGCGAGCAGTACTTC
D: NA
J: TRBJ2-7
size: NA
V: TRBV4-2

CDR3: CASSLVSGNTIYF
DNA: TGTGCCAGCAGCTTAGTCTCTGGAAACACCATATATTTT
D: NA
J: TRBJ1-3
size: many
V: TRBV7-3